The subject of this entry is one TCR beta chain. Its antigen remains unknown. Here immunoSEQ multiplex PCR was the method, and the copy in TCRdb shows in-frame clones only, minus some. The data show roughly 25,000 clones, over 70% seen once. The data were obtained in a study of OX40 agonist ivuxolimab in advanced cancers. Across the study: The dose of intravenous ivuxolimab that patients received every 2 weeks ranged from 0.01 to 10 mg/kg. Patients with prior anti-PD-1, anti-PD-L1 or anti-CTLA-4 therapy were eligible; less than 50% had some. Study-wide results and caveats: Nonresponders included some who also had low normalized T-cell clonal expansion. Partial responders receiving 0.1-3.0 mg/kg showed among the lowest clonal expansion.

V was cut by 2 bases and J by 7 bases, with 16 bases left in between. The CDR3 extends over 15 amino acids. Per germline, CDR1 SGDLS and CDR2 YYNGEE. The TCR comes from an adult with an advanced solid tumor such as melanoma, head and neck, liver or kidney cancer. Sequencing used CD4+ or CD8+ T cells sorted from blood, obtained in a trial of the OX40 agonist ivuxolimab. This chain connects TRBV9 to TRBJ2-1; D assignment may be TRBD1 or TRBD2 (5 bases each). Here the CDR3 DNA reads TGTGCCAGCAGCGTTAGAGGGGCCCCAGGGAATGAGCAGTTCTTC. Protein product: CASSVRGAPGNEQFF. Using reference TRBV9 and TRBJ2-1 for the parts outside the CDR3, the full variable domain is DSGVTQTPKHLITATGQRVTLRCSPRSGDLSVYWYQQSLDQGLQFLIQYYNGEERAKGNILERFSAQQFPDLHSELNLSSLELGDSALYFCASSVRGAPGNEQFFGPGTRLTVL.